A single sample gave rise to the 21 T cell receptor beta chains below, sequenced in a study of breast tumors, draining lymph nodes, adjacent tissues. Axillary draining lymph nodes of breast cancer patients supplied the node samples. Each CDR3 protein gets one entry after TCRdb re-called the multiplex PCR reads with MiXCR. The table has approximately 180,000 distinct CDR3 sequences, 25% to 40% seen once. Specimen: axillary lymph node tissue. The source is a female donor with breast cancer. Some clones in this sample may be carry-over from other donors' samples.

Many counts were recorded for this clonotype. V and J are TRBV6-1 and TRBJ2-7; D is unresolved. Germline V gene data show CDR1 as MNHNS and CDR2 as SASEGT. Trimming pared 7 bases from V and 1 base from J, leaving 14 bases between. CDR3 size: 14 residues. DNA for the CDR3: TGTGCCAGCAAGCGTCAGGCCGAGTCCTACGAGCAGTACTTC. This encodes CASKRQAESYEQYF.

This clonotype was detected only once. The junction shows a germline mismatch at one end, possibly a read error. The J gene is TRBJ1-2, the V gene TRBV6-2 or TRBV6-3; D call uncertain. The CDR3 covers 14 residues. Per germline, CDR1 MNHEY and CDR2 SVGEGT. The CDR3 bases are TGTGCCAGCAGTCACGGCCCCCCGAGGGTTGGCTACGCCTTC. It codes for CASSHGPPRVGYAF.

This clonotype was observed at least ten times. The J gene is TRBJ2-3, the V gene TRBV5-1; 12 positions match TRBD2. Looked up from germline, CDR1 is SGHRS and CDR2 is YFSETQ. Trimming at V came to 4 bases and at J to 4 bases, leaving 7 bases not matched to a gene. The CDR3 runs to 16 residues. The CDR3 coding sequence is TGCGCCAGCAGCCCATCTAGCGGGAGGGGCGCAGATACGCAGTATTTT. This sequence encodes CASSPSSGRGADTQYF.

This clonotype was observed at least ten times. The rearrangement uses TRBV7-3 and TRBJ2-1; 10 bases fit TRBD2. Losses at the gene ends were 4 bases for V and 7 bases for J; bases not matched to a gene: 10. The CDR3 loop spans 16 amino acids. Germline CDR1 is SGHTA and CDR2 is FQGTGA. CDR3 sequence reads: CASSYQAGGPRNEQFF. The CDR3 DNA sequence: TGTGCCAGCAGCTACCAAGCGGGAGGGCCAAGGAATGAGCAGTTCTTC.

About this clonotype: The conserved final phenylalanine or tryptophan is absent from the CDR3, which likely points to a read error. It is unclear where the CDR3 begins or ends on the DNA, so no DNA is shown, and the CDR3 is as TCRdb lists it. The chain has TRBV5-6 and TRBJ2-1; the D call TRBD2 from the table was never checked on the DNA. Germline CDR1 and CDR2: SGHDT and YYEEEE. The CDR3 is 9 amino acids long, termini counted. CDR3 amino acids: CASSSRTNG.

About this clonotype: A read error is possible here, since a much larger clone lies one base away. Since no conserved phenylalanine or tryptophan closes the CDR3, a read error is the likely cause. V gene TRBV19 combines with J gene TRBJ1-2; TRBD1 aligns across 9 bases. Per germline, CDR1 LNHDA and CDR2 SQIVND (reference sequence). CDR3 size: 16 residues. The V and J ends lost 5 bases and 2 bases, in that order; junction bases with no gene match: 9. CDR3: CASSPLTGTGNYGYTS. CDR3 in DNA: TGTGCCAGTAGTCCGCTTACCGGGACAGGGAACTATGGCTACACCTCC.

This rearrangement joins TRBV6-2 or TRBV6-3 to TRBJ1-6; D gene uncertain. Germline V gene data show CDR1 as MNHEY and CDR2 as SVGEGT. There are 15 residues in the CDR3. V shed 5 bases and J shed 7 bases, with 15 bases lying between them. CDR3 residues: CASSHPRGRNSPLHF. CDR3 nucleotides: TGTGCCAGCAGTCACCCGAGAGGGAGGAATTCACCCCTCCACTTT.

This clonotype has only one observation. The rearrangement uses TRBV2 and TRBJ2-7; TRBD2 matches 7 bases. The V and J ends lost 8 bases and 3 bases, in that order; junction bases with no gene match: 10. This CDR3 spans 14 amino acids. Germline V gene sequence: CDR1 SNHLY, CDR2 FYNNEI. The CDR3 nucleotides read TGTGCCAGCTGGACTAGGGGAGGTTTCTACGAGCAGTACTTC. Its translation: CASWTRGGFYEQYF.

In its sample, this clonotype was seen many times. This chain joins TRBV15 and TRBJ2-7; perhaps D is TRBD1 or TRBD2 (5 bases each). The V and J ends lost 4 bases and 6 bases respectively, with 16 bases between them. Per the germline V gene, CDR1 is LNHNV and CDR2 is YYDKDF (reference sequence). CDR3 length: 14 amino acids. The DNA of the CDR3 is TGTGCCACCAGCACTGGGACGGATGGATCCGAGCAGTACTTC. Its translation: CATSTGTDGSEQYF.

There are a few counts of this clonotype. This sequence joins TRBV28 and TRBJ2-3, with 10 bases fitting TRBD2. Germline values: CDR1 MDHEN, CDR2 SYDVKM. V lost 1 base, J lost 4 bases, and 5 bases stayed unmatched. The CDR3 spans 16 residues. The CDR3 nucleotides are TGTGCCAGCAGTTTATCGCTAGCGGGAGTAGCAGATACGCAGTATTTT. Protein sequence: CASSLSLAGVADTQYF.

This clonotype was counted ten times or more. The chain uses TRBV18 and TRBJ1-2; D gene unclear. V was shortened by 2 bases and J by 0 bases, with 7 bases between the two germline ends. The CDR3 totals 14 residues. Germline values: CDR1 KGHSH, CDR2 LQKENI. The CDR3 reads CASSPEAANYGYTF. Written as DNA, the CDR3 is TGTGCCAGCTCACCAGAGGCAGCTAACTATGGCTACACCTTC.

This clonotype was seen ten or more times. The chain combines TRBV7-9 with TRBJ2-7, with D possibly matching TRBD2 (6 bases). The CDR3 has 14 residues. Germline V gene sequence: CDR1 SEHNR, CDR2 FQNEAQ (reference sequence). V lost 5 bases and J lost 7, with 18 bases in between. CDR3 in DNA: TGTGCCAGCAGCACTGGAGGGACCTCGGCGGAGCAGTACTTC. Residues: CASSTGGTSAEQYF.

The chain carries TRBV24-1 and TRBJ2-7, with D unresolved. The CDR3 has 15 amino acids. Germline V gene data show CDR1 as KGHDR and CDR2 as SFDVKD. Trimming removed 0 bases from V and 5 bases from J, with 13 bases in between. CDR3 nucleotide sequence: TGTGCCACCAGTGATTTGGGCCAGAACTACAACGAGCAGTACTTC. Amino acid sequence: CATSDLGQNYNEQYF.

This clonotype has a count of ten or more. The rearrangement links TRBV10-1 to TRBJ2-3, with 7 nucleotides matching TRBD1. Germline trimming cut 4 bases from V and 4 bases from J; bases unmatched to any gene: 5. CDR3 length: 14 residues. The germline CDR1 and CDR2 sequences are WNHNN and SYGVQD (reference sequence). CDR3 loop: CASSGGDRADTQYF. The DNA of the CDR3 is TGCGCCAGCAGTGGAGGGGACAGAGCAGATACGCAGTATTTT.

This clonotype appeared many times. V is TRBV2 and J is TRBJ1-6; TRBD1 might be the D (6 bases). Looked up from germline, CDR1 is SNHLY and CDR2 is FYNNEI. V lost 5 bases to trimming and J lost 8 bases, with 13 bases between them. The CDR3 has 14 amino acids. Here the CDR3 reads CASSPTGIDSPLHF. The CDR3 DNA sequence: TGTGCCAGCAGTCCGACAGGAATTGATTCACCCCTCCACTTT.

The table lists this clonotype with many counts. This may stem from a read error, because a much larger clone lies one nucleotide away. Because the CDR3 is missing its conserved closing phenylalanine or tryptophan, this is likely a read error. The rearrangement uses TRBV9 and TRBJ2-1; D gene unclear. The CDR3 totals 13 residues. CDR1 is SGDLS, CDR2 YYNGEE, per germline. Trimming took off 2 bases at V and 7 bases at J, with 10 bases between the two ends. The CDR3 here is CASSVTTDNEQFS. The CDR3 bases are TGTGCCAGCAGCGTCACTACTGATAATGAGCAGTTCTCC.

As regards this clonotype: Possible read error: a much larger clone is one base away. CDR3: CASSPAPTATQYF. The CDR3 coding sequence is TGTGCCAGCAGCCCCGCCCCCACAGCTACGCAGTATTTT. The V gene is TRBV11-2, the J gene TRBJ2-3; no definite D call. Looked up from germline, CDR1 is SGHAT and CDR2 is FQNNGV. This CDR3 region has 13 residues.

Comment on this clonotype: This clone may be a read error of a much larger clone one base away. The gene calls are TRBV6-2 or TRBV6-3 and TRBJ2-7, with 9 bases aligning to TRBD1. In germline, CDR1 is MNHEY, CDR2 SVGEGT. This CDR3 spans 15 amino acids. As DNA, the CDR3 is TGTGCCGGCAGGGGAGCCGGGACAGGGACCTACGAGCAGTACTTC. This gives the protein CAGRGAGTGTYEQYF.

This chain joins TRBV9 and TRBJ2-6; the D gene is possibly TRBD2 (7 bases). Germline CDR1 is SGDLS and CDR2 is YYNGEE. The CDR3 is 13 amino acids. V was clipped by 3 bases and J by 15 bases, with 16 bases between them. CDR3 DNA: TGTGCCAGCAGCGCCTGGGGGGGGGGGCGCCTGACTTTC. Its protein product is CASSAWGGGRLTF.

This clonotype was detected once. This chain joins TRBV5-1 and TRBJ2-3; possible D gene TRBD1, 6 bases. Trimming removed 4 bases from V and 2 bases from J, with 29 bases in between. Germline CDR1 and CDR2: SGHRS and YFSETQ. This CDR3 comprises 20 residues. In DNA form, the CDR3 reads TGCGCCAGCAGCCTCAGGGGACACAACACTGAGACAGGCACCACAGATACGCAGTATTTT. Encoded protein: CASSLRGHNTETGTTDTQYF.

This clonotype was seen only a few times. It is likely a read error, because the conserved phenylalanine at the end of the CDR3 is missing. The chain has TRBV19 and TRBJ2-1; 9 nucleotides align to TRBD2. CDR3 length equals 16 residues. Per germline, CDR1 LNHDA and CDR2 SQIVND (reference sequence). V shed 5 bases and J 0 bases; nucleotides not matched to a gene: 5. The CDR3 loop is CASSPIAGASYNEQFS. CDR3 DNA: TGTGCCAGTAGTCCTATAGCGGGAGCCTCCTACAATGAGCAGTTCTCC.